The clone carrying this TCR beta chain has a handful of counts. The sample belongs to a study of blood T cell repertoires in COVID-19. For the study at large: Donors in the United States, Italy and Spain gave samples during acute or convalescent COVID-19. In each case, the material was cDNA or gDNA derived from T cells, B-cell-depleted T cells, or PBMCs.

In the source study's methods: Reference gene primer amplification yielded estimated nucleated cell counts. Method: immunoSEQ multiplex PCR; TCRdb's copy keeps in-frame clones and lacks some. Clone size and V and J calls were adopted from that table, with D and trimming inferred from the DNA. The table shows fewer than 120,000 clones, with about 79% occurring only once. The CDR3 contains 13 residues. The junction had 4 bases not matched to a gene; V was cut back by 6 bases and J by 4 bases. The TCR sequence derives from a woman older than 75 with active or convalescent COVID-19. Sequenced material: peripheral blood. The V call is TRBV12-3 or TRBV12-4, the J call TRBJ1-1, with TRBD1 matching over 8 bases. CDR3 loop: CASRVTGATEAFF. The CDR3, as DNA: TGTGCCAGCAGAGTGACAGGGGCCACTGAAGCTTTCTTT.